The 31 T cell receptor beta chains below were found in one sample sequenced in a study of T cell repertoires in cytomegalovirus infection. TCRdb itself ran the reads through MiXCR, one entry per CDR3 protein. The repertoire holds 400,000 to 600,000 distinct CDR3 sequences, with under 45% as singletons. Their antigens remain unidentified. The source was cultured PBMCs, collected from culture after CMV antigen stimulation. Every receptor here comes from a human donor in good health (CMV status not recorded). Some clones in this sample may be carry-over from other donors' samples.

The chain uses TRBV11-2 and TRBJ1-1, with 11 bases lining up with TRBD1. The germline CDR1 and CDR2 sequences are SGHAT and FQNNGV. After removal of 6 bases from V and 5 bases from J, the junction contained 8 bases not matched to a gene. The CDR3 spans 15 residues. The CDR3: CASSWTGGGRTEAFF. The CDR3 nucleotides read TGTGCCAGCAGTTGGACAGGGGGCGGTCGGACTGAAGCTTTCTTT.

This clonotype was found a few times. This rearrangement joins TRBV7-6 to TRBJ2-3; 9 positions agree with TRBD2. The CDR3 spans 18 residues. The trim removed 4 bases at V and 7 bases at J, leaving 18 bases unmatched. CDR1 and CDR2 (germline): SGHVS, FNYEAQ. The CDR3 spells CASSYLPLSAGGQNTQYF. CDR3 nucleotides: TGTGCCAGCAGCTACCTCCCGCTCAGTGCGGGGGGGCAAAATACGCAGTATTTT.

This clonotype was counted between two and nine times. The V call is TRBV7-2, the J call TRBJ2-4; D is undetermined. Trimming took off 5 bases at V and 0 bases at J, with 14 bases between the two ends. Germline CDR1 reads SGHTA; CDR2 reads FQGNSA. The CDR3 spans 16 residues. CDR3 nucleotide sequence: TGTGCCAGCAGCGTCCTGGGGTTCCTAGCCAAAAACATTCAGTACTTC. Translation gives CASSVLGFLAKNIQYF.

The chain has TRBV18 and TRBJ2-7, with D tentatively TRBD1 (6 bases). The CDR3 contains 14 residues. Per germline, CDR1 KGHSH and CDR2 LQKENI. V lost 1 base and J 7 bases, leaving 14 bases between the germline ends. DNA for the CDR3: TGTGCCAGCTCACCACGGACAGCCCCGGGTGAGCAGTACTTC. Protein sequence: CASSPRTAPGEQYF.

The rearrangement uses TRBV7-6 and TRBJ2-1; 7 bases are shared with TRBD2. CDR1 is SGHVS and CDR2 is FNYEAQ in the germline V gene. V lost 4 bases and J lost 7; bases outside the gene matches: 10. The CDR3 sequence is 15 residues long. Here the CDR3 reads CASSSGLVEGNEQFF. In DNA form, the CDR3 reads TGTGCCAGCAGCTCCGGACTAGTCGAAGGGAATGAGCAGTTCTTC.

The V gene is TRBV7-6, the J gene TRBJ2-7, with D possibly called TRBD1 or TRBD2 (5 bases each). V dropped 5 bases and J dropped 2 bases, with 16 bases sitting between them. The CDR3 runs 15 residues. Per the germline V gene, CDR1 is SGHVS and CDR2 is FNYEAQ. The chain's CDR3 is CASSPVRGPTYEQYF. In nucleotides, the CDR3 is TGTGCCAGCAGCCCAGTGAGGGGACCGACCTACGAGCAGTACTTC.

This clonotype was counted between two and nine times. The chain combines TRBV7-2 with TRBJ1-3; D unclear. Per germline, CDR1 SGHTA and CDR2 FQGNSA. Trimming pared 2 bases from V and 5 bases from J, leaving 4 bases between. The CDR3 runs to 12 residues. CDR3 amino acids: CASSLWRNTIYF. The CDR3 coding sequence is TGTGCCAGCAGCTTATGGCGAAACACCATATATTTT.

The chain uses TRBV28 and TRBJ2-7; possible D gene TRBD1, 5 bases. V was clipped by 5 bases and J by 0 bases, with 20 bases between them. This CDR3 region has 17 residues. Germline assignment: CDR1 MDHEN and CDR2 SYDVKM. CDR3: CASSLSRWGKVSYEQYF. CDR3 nucleotide sequence: TGTGCCAGCAGTCTCTCACGGTGGGGCAAGGTCTCCTACGAGCAGTACTTC. The whole variable domain, remainder taken from reference TRBV28 and TRBJ2-7, is DVKVTQSSRYLVKRTGEKVFLECVQDMDHENMFWYRQDPGLGLRLIYFSYDVKMKEKGDIPEGYSVSREKKERFSLILESASTNQTSMYLCASSLSRWGKVSYEQYFGPGTRLTVT.

The rearrangement joins TRBV18 to TRBJ2-1; D is ambiguous. The germline CDR1 and CDR2 sequences are KGHSH and LQKENI. V lost 7 bases and J 5 bases, leaving 9 bases between the germline ends. The CDR3 contains 12 residues. The CDR3 region is CASYRPDNEQFF. CDR3 bases: TGTGCCAGCTACCGGCCCGACAATGAGCAGTTCTTC.

The J gene is TRBJ1-4, the V gene TRBV27, with D maybe TRBD1 (5 bases). The CDR3 extends over 14 amino acids. CDR1 and CDR2 (germline): MNHEY, SMNVEV (reference sequence). V lost 4 bases and J lost 3, with 9 bases in between. CDR3 region: CASSSPGPNEKLFF. For the CDR3, the DNA is TGTGCCAGCAGTTCGCCGGGACCTAATGAAAAACTGTTTTTT.

The genes are TRBV20-1 and TRBJ2-1; 8 bases align to TRBD1. The CDR3 length is 16 residues. The trim removed 3 bases at V and 2 bases at J, leaving 9 bases unmatched. Germline CDR1 DFQATT, CDR2 SNEGSKA (reference sequence). CDR3 DNA sequence: TGCAGTGCTAGGACCAGAACAGGGGGTCCCTACAATGAGCAGTTCTTC. Translation: CSARTRTGGPYNEQFF.

This clonotype was picked up a small number of times. The J gene is TRBJ2-3, the V gene TRBV7-2, with unresolved D. CDR1 is SGHTA, CDR2 FQGNSA, per germline. Trimming removed 5 bases from V and 1 base from J, with 22 bases in between. The CDR3 is made up of 18 amino acids. The CDR3 loop is CASSPFPGRSKGTDTQYF. The CDR3, as DNA: TGTGCCAGCAGCCCCTTTCCGGGCCGATCGAAAGGCACAGATACGCAGTATTTT.

The V and J genes are TRBV7-2 and TRBJ1-2, with D possibly being TRBD1 (6 bases). V lost 2 bases, J lost 7 bases, and 14 bases lay in between. Germline values: CDR1 SGHTA, CDR2 FQGNSA. The CDR3 length is 14 residues. The CDR3 sequence is CASSLRGGVSGYTF. The CDR3 bases are TGTGCCAGCAGCTTAAGAGGGGGTGTGTCTGGCTACACCTTC.

The V and J genes are TRBV20-1 and TRBJ2-7; D ambiguous. From germline, CDR1 is DFQATT and CDR2 SNEGSKA (reference sequence). The CDR3 has 15 residues. Trimming took off 1 base at V and 5 bases at J, with 18 bases between the two ends. This CDR3 reads CSARGGTGPDHEQYF. CDR3 bases: TGCAGTGCTAGAGGGGGTACCGGGCCGGACCACGAGCAGTACTTC.

V usage is TRBV6-1 and J usage is TRBJ2-6; no clear D. The CDR3 totals 13 residues. The V and J ends lost 3 bases and 3 bases respectively, with 3 bases between them. The V gene's germline CDR1 is MNHNS and CDR2 SASEGT. Here the CDR3 reads CASSEIGANVLTF. Here the CDR3 DNA reads TGTGCCAGCAGTGAGATTGGGGCCAACGTCCTGACTTTC.

This chain joins TRBV19 and TRBJ2-7; TRBD1 is a possible D gene (5 bases). Germline V gene lookup returns CDR1 LNHDA and CDR2 SQIVND (reference sequence). Trimming took 6 bases from V and 3 from J, leaving 12 bases between them. CDR3 length equals 13 residues. CDR3 sequence reads: CASSTTASYEQYF. The CDR3, as DNA: TGTGCCAGTAGCACGACAGCGAGCTACGAGCAGTACTTC.

The gene calls are TRBV6-2 or TRBV6-3 and TRBJ2-7; D remains ambiguous. With 7 bases removed from V and 4 bases from J, the gap between germline ends came to 17 bases. There are 14 residues in the CDR3. Germline CDR1 reads MNHEY; CDR2 reads SVGEGT. The CDR3 loop reads CASTPALTFYEQYF. DNA for the CDR3: TGTGCCAGCACGCCGGCTCTGACCTTTTACGAGCAGTACTTC.

The chain is built from TRBV19 and TRBJ1-5, with a tentative D call TRBD1 (5 bases). The CDR3 contains 17 residues. V was shortened by 2 bases and J by 7 bases, with 21 bases between the two germline ends. The germline CDR1 and CDR2 sequences are LNHDA and SQIVND (reference sequence). CDR3: CASSIRGGDWGKQPQHF. The CDR3 region has the DNA TGTGCCAGTAGTATACGGGGAGGGGACTGGGGGAAGCAGCCCCAGCATTTT.

The chain is built from TRBV20-1 and TRBJ2-3, with TRBD2 identical over 7 bases. The CDR3 has 17 residues. Germline CDR1 is DFQATT and CDR2 is SNEGSKA (reference sequence). V shed 1 base, J shed 2 bases, and the junction held 12 bases outside the gene matches. CDR3 in DNA: TGCAGTGCTAGAGTCCGACCACTAGCGACTAACACAGATACGCAGTATTTT. Amino acids: CSARVRPLATNTDTQYF.

The chain is built from TRBV6-2 or TRBV6-3 and TRBJ2-3, with 8 bases lining up with TRBD2. Looked up from germline, CDR1 is MNHEY and CDR2 is SVGEGT. J gave up 1 base and V 5 bases, and 8 bases lay outside the gene matches. This CDR3 has 16 residues. CDR3 amino acids: CASSEWEGLGTDTQYF. The CDR3 region has the DNA TGTGCCAGCAGTGAATGGGAGGGACTAGGCACAGATACGCAGTATTTT.

This chain links TRBV12-3 or TRBV12-4 with TRBJ1-2; TRBD1 matches 7 bases. After removal of 8 bases from V and 5 bases from J, the junction contained 11 bases not matched to a gene. The CDR3 runs to 14 residues. Here the CDR3 DNA reads TGTGCCAGCGGAGACGGGACAGAGTTGTATGGCTACACCTTC. Translating gives CASGDGTELYGYTF.

This chain uses TRBV6-2 or TRBV6-3 with TRBJ2-1; the D gene is possibly TRBD1 (8 bases). The V gene's germline CDR1 is MNHEY and CDR2 SVGEGT. The CDR3 runs 15 residues. Deletions cut 7 bases from V and 8 bases from J, with 21 bases between. CDR3 in DNA: TGTGCCAGCACCAGGGGGCGGGAGCTTGGATATGAGCAGTTCTTC. Its protein product is CASTRGRELGYEQFF.

The V call is TRBV6-6, the J call TRBJ1-2; D is ambiguous. CDR3 length: 13 residues. CDR1 and CDR2 from the germline V gene are MNHNY and SVGAGI (reference sequence). The ends were cut back, 3 bases at V and 4 bases at J, with 9 bases in the middle. The CDR3 DNA reads TGTGCCAGCAGTTATGGGGAGGGCTATGGCTACACCTTC. Translated: CASSYGEGYGYTF.

The gene calls are TRBV18 and TRBJ2-7; D gene unclear. This CDR3 region has 15 residues. Germline V gene data show CDR1 as KGHSH and CDR2 as LQKENI. V was cut by 1 base and J by 7 bases, with 17 bases left in between. The CDR3 loop reads CASSPRPNKEGEQYF. The CDR3 bases are TGTGCCAGCTCACCACGACCTAATAAAGAAGGGGAGCAGTACTTC.

This clonotype was seen only a few times. The V call is TRBV7-2, the J call TRBJ2-7; 7 bases match TRBD2. The CDR3 has 15 residues. V trimming: 1 base; J trimming: 7 bases; junction bases outside the gene matches: 10. Germline V gene data show CDR1 as SGHTA and CDR2 as FQGNSA. The CDR3 sequence: CASSLGAGAFGEQYF. In DNA form, the CDR3 reads TGTGCCAGCAGCTTAGGGGCGGGAGCCTTCGGGGAGCAGTACTTC.

J is TRBJ1-6 and V is TRBV27; 10 nucleotides line up with TRBD1. Losses at the gene ends were 9 bases for V and 7 bases for J; bases not matched to a gene: 12. The CDR3 extends over 16 amino acids. Germline-derived CDR1 and CDR2 are MNHEY and SMNVEV (reference sequence). The CDR3 DNA reads TGTGCCAGTGGTAACGGGACAGGGGTTTGGAATTCACCCCTCCACTTT. It yields the protein CASGNGTGVWNSPLHF.

The chain combines TRBV4-1 with TRBJ2-7; 9 nucleotides match TRBD1. V gave up 0 bases and J gave up 2 bases; unmatched junction bases: 8. This CDR3 spans 17 amino acids. The germline CDR1 and CDR2 sequences are MGHRA and YSYEKL. The CDR3: CASSQEWTGALAYEQYF. Written as DNA, the CDR3 is TGCGCCAGCAGCCAAGAATGGACAGGGGCTTTGGCCTACGAGCAGTACTTC.

The table lists this clonotype with many counts. This chain joins TRBV7-6 and TRBJ2-2; TRBD2 matches 8 bases. The V gene's germline CDR1 is SGHVS and CDR2 FNYEAQ. The CDR3 contains 16 residues. Germline trimming cut 5 bases from V and 6 bases from J; bases unmatched to any gene: 11. This CDR3 is CASSPDGSGMSGELFF. CDR3 coding DNA: TGTGCCAGCAGCCCTGATGGTAGCGGGATGTCCGGGGAGCTGTTTTTT.

In this sample, this clonotype turned up a few times. The chain joins TRBV7-6 to TRBJ1-6, with a possible D match to TRBD1 (5 bases). The CDR3 runs 14 residues. V shed 0 bases and J shed 7 bases, with 7 bases lying between them. Germline V gives CDR1 SGHVS, CDR2 FNYEAQ. This CDR3 reads CASSLAAGNSPLHF. CDR3 bases: TGTGCCAGCAGCTTAGCGGCAGGGAATTCACCCCTCCACTTT.

The sample holds a few counts of this clonotype. The chain combines TRBV2 with TRBJ2-1; a possible D gene is TRBD2 (6 bases). CDR3 length: 17 residues. Trimming took off 2 bases at V and 1 base at J, with 15 bases between the two ends. Germline CDR1 SNHLY, CDR2 FYNNEI. The CDR3 reads CASSELGLLPSYNEQFF. CDR3 bases: TGTGCCAGCAGTGAACTGGGACTCCTACCGTCCTACAATGAGCAGTTCTTC.

V gene TRBV19 combines with J gene TRBJ2-5; D remains ambiguous. V lost 10 bases to trimming and J lost 2 bases, with 17 bases between them. CDR1 and CDR2 (germline): LNHDA, SQIVND (reference sequence). This CDR3 region has 14 residues. CDR3 in DNA: TGTGCCACCCGGGCCCGGAGCCAGCAAGAGACCCAGTACTTC. Its translation: CATRARSQQETQYF.